Included here is one TCR beta chain sequence, with context. These data are taken from a study of blood T cell repertoires in COVID-19. Study context: There were acute and convalescent COVID-19 samples, and they came from the United States, Italy and Spain.

Recruited during active infection, patients (from Seattle) were subsequently followed longitudinally. The germline V gene has CDR1 KGHSH and CDR2 LQKENI. The ends were cut back, 1 base at V and 6 bases at J, with 16 bases in the middle. The CDR3 is 15 residues long. The repertoire was sequenced with immunoSEQ multiplex PCR; TCRdb's copy has only in-frame clones and lacks some. This table has some 60,000 clones, approximately 80% appearing once. The chain uses TRBV18 and TRBJ2-7; D gene uncertain. The sequenced sample consisted of peripheral blood. This TCR derives from a man aged 25 to 40 with COVID-19, enrolled during active disease. CDR3 residues: CASSPRSFSTGEQYF. Here the CDR3 DNA reads TGTGCCAGCTCACCACGGAGCTTTTCGACGGGCGAGCAGTACTTC.